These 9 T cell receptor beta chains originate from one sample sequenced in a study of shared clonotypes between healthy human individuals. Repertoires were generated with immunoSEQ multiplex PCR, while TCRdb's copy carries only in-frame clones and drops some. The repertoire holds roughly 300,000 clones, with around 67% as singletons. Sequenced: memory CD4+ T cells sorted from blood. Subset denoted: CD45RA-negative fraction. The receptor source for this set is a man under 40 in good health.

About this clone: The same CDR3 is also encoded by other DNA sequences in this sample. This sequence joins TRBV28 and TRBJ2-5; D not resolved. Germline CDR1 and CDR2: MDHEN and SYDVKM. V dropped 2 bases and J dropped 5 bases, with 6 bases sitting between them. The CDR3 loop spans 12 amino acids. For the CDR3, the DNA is TGTGCCAGCAGTTTAGGGTATGAGACCCAGTACTTC. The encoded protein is CASSLGYETQYF.

As DNA, the CDR3 is TGTGCCAGCAGCTTAGAGGGGGGACACTTCAATGAGCAGTTCTTC. Its translation is CASSLEGGHFNEQFF. The genes are TRBV7-2 and TRBJ2-1; D assignment may be TRBD1 or TRBD2 (6 bases each). Trimming shortened V by 1 base and J by 6 bases, and 13 bases separated the two germline ends. Germline CDR1 SGHTA, CDR2 FQGNSA. This CDR3 is 15 amino acids long.

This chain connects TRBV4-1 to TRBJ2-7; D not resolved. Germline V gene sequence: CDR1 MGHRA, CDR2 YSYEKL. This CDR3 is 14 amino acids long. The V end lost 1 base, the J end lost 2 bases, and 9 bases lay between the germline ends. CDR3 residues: CASSQVVVTYEQYF. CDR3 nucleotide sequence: TGCGCCAGCAGCCAAGTCGTGGTTACCTACGAGCAGTACTTC.

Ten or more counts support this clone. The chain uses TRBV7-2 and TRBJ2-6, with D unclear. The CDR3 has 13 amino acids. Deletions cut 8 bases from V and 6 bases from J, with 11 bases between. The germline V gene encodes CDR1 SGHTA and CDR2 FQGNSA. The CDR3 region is CASSPLQANVLTF. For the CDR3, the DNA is TGTGCCAGCTCCCCGCTGCAGGCCAACGTCCTGACTTTC.

CDR3 DNA sequence: TGTGCCAGCACTTCGGGGGGGTTCTACACCTTC. It translates to CASTSGGFYTF. V usage is TRBV2 and J usage is TRBJ1-2; a possible D gene is TRBD1 (5 bases). This CDR3 region has 11 residues. V dropped 7 bases and J dropped 10 bases, with 13 bases sitting between them. CDR1 and CDR2 from the germline V gene are SNHLY and FYNNEI.

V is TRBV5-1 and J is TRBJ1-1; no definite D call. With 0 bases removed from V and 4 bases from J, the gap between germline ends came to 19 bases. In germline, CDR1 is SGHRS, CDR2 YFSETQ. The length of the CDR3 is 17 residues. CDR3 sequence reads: CASSLAELRRSGTEAFF. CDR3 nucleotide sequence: TGCGCCAGCAGCTTGGCTGAGTTGCGAAGGTCGGGCACTGAAGCTTTCTTT.

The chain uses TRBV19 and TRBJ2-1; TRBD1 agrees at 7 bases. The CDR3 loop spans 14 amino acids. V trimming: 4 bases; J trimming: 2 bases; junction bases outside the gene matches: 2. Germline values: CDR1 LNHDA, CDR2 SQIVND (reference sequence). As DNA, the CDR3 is TGTGCCAGTAGTAAAGGGACAGCCTACAATGAGCAGTTCTTC. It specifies CASSKGTAYNEQFF.

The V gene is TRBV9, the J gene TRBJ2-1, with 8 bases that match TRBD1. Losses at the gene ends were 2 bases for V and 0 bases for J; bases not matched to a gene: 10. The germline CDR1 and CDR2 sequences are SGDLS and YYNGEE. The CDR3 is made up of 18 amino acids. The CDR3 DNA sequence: TGTGCCAGCAGCGTGACAGGGGTTACTGCCATCTCCTACAATGAGCAGTTCTTC. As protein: CASSVTGVTAISYNEQFF. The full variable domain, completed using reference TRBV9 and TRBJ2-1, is DSGVTQTPKHLITATGQRVTLRCSPRSGDLSVYWYQQSLDQGLQFLIQYYNGEERAKGNILERFSAQQFPDLHSELNLSSLELGDSALYFCASSVTGVTAISYNEQFFGPGTRLTVL.

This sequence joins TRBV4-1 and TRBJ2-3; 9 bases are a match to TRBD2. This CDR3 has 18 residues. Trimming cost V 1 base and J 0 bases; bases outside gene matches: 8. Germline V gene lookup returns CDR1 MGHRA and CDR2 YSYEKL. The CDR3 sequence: CASSQVLAGLTSTDTQYF. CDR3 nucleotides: TGCGCCAGCAGCCAAGTTCTAGCGGGACTGACTAGCACAGATACGCAGTATTTT.